A single sample gave rise to the 12 T cell receptor beta chains below, sequenced in a study of blood T cell repertoires in COVID-19. Clones were read by immunoSEQ multiplex PCR, and TCRdb kept only the in-frame ones, dropping some. The sample has around 250,000 clones, about 87% seen once; the top ten hold 1.6%. The sequenced sample consisted of PBMCs or T cells enriched from blood (not recorded which). The receptors come from a woman between 50 and 59 years old who had recovered from COVID-19.

The chain combines TRBV27 with TRBJ2-7, with D uncertain. Trimming cost V 3 bases and J 3 bases, with 9 bases left between them. Per germline, CDR1 MNHEY and CDR2 SMNVEV (reference sequence). This CDR3 has 13 amino acids. The CDR3 bases are TGTGCCAGCAGTTTCCCCCCCTACTACGAGCAGTACTTC. This gives the protein CASSFPPYYEQYF.

The chain is built from TRBV11-2 and TRBJ2-3; D is undetermined. The CDR3 spans 14 residues. Germline-derived CDR1 and CDR2 are SGHAT and FQNNGV. V lost 5 bases and J 4 bases, leaving 13 bases between the germline ends. This CDR3 is CASSQPRSPDTQYF. For the CDR3, the DNA is TGTGCCAGCAGCCAACCCAGGTCCCCAGATACGCAGTATTTT.

The V and J genes are TRBV9 and TRBJ1-2; D is ambiguous. Per the germline V gene, CDR1 is SGDLS and CDR2 is YYNGEE. Trimming shortened V by 2 bases and J by 2 bases, and 10 bases separated the two germline ends. The CDR3 runs 14 residues. As DNA, the CDR3 is TGTGCCAGCAGCGTGGGCAGCGGGAACTATGGCTACACCTTC. Translating it yields CASSVGSGNYGYTF.

V and J are TRBV4-1 and TRBJ1-1; D may be TRBD1 (5 bases). The germline CDR1 and CDR2 sequences are MGHRA and YSYEKL. This CDR3 has 14 amino acids. The germline V and J ends were trimmed by 5 bases and 1 base, with 11 bases remaining between them. The CDR3 protein is CASSGQTANTEAFF. In nucleotides, the CDR3 is TGCGCCAGCAGCGGTCAGACAGCGAACACTGAAGCTTTCTTT.

The V call is TRBV12-5, the J call TRBJ2-7; D unclear. V gave up 1 base and J gave up 9 bases, with 10 bases separating them. The CDR3 extends over 12 amino acids. The germline V gene has CDR1 LGHNT and CDR2 FRNRAP. The CDR3 bases are TGTGCTAGTGGTTTGGGCTCAGGTGGGCAGTACTTC. Amino acid sequence: CASGLGSGGQYF.

This clone appeared once. The chain joins TRBV10-2 to TRBJ2-2; 7 bases map to TRBD2. Unmatched junction bases numbered 8, after V lost 6 bases and J lost 4 bases. CDR1 and CDR2 from the germline V gene are WSHSY and SAAADI. This CDR3 is built from 15 residues. DNA for the CDR3: TGCGCCAGCAGCAGACTAGCTGTGGGCACCGGGGAGCTGTTTTTT. It translates to CASSRLAVGTGELFF.

The rearrangement uses TRBV28 and TRBJ1-3, with D possibly matching TRBD1 (5 bases). V was shortened by 5 bases and J by 0 bases, with 11 bases between the two germline ends. From germline, CDR1 is MDHEN and CDR2 SYDVKM. The CDR3 is 15 residues long. The CDR3 spells CASSQAGNSGNTIYF. CDR3 DNA sequence: TGTGCCAGCAGTCAGGCAGGGAACTCTGGAAACACCATATATTTT.

This chain connects TRBV2 to TRBJ1-2, with D uncertain. Germline V gene sequence: CDR1 SNHLY, CDR2 FYNNEI. The CDR3 consists of 13 residues. Between the trimmed V and J ends, which lost 5 bases and 8 bases, there was a span of 15 bases. This CDR3 reads CASSLAPLGGYTF. CDR3 coding DNA: TGTGCCAGCAGTCTAGCCCCACTGGGCGGCTACACCTTC.

The rearrangement links TRBV28 to TRBJ2-4; possibly TRBD1 for D (5 bases). V lost 2 bases and J lost 0, with 8 bases in between. In germline, CDR1 is MDHEN, CDR2 SYDVKM. The CDR3 extends over 15 amino acids. The chain's CDR3 is CASSLDRIAKNIQYF. In DNA, the CDR3 is TGTGCCAGCAGTTTAGACAGAATAGCCAAAAACATTCAGTACTTC.

This clone occurred once. The genes are TRBV2 and TRBJ1-5; 10 positions agree with TRBD1. This CDR3 comprises 15 residues. Germline V gene lookup returns CDR1 SNHLY and CDR2 FYNNEI. The V segment lost 8 bases and the J segment 9 bases; nucleotides outside the gene matches: 13. The CDR3 DNA follows: TGTGCCAGCGGCCGGGACAGGGGTGTAGGACGGCCCCAGCATTTT. Protein: CASGRDRGVGRPQHF. Supplemented by reference TRBV2 and TRBJ1-5, the full variable domain reads EPEVTQTPSHQVTQMGQEVILRCVPISNHLYFYWYRQILGQKVEFLVSFYNNEISEKSEIFDDQFSVERPDGSNFTLKIRSTKLEDSAMYFCASGRDRGVGRPQHFGDGTRLSIL.

The V and J genes are TRBV6-6 and TRBJ1-2, with 9 bases aligning to TRBD1. V dropped 8 bases and J dropped 7; count of bases not matched to a gene: 8. The CDR3 has 13 amino acids. Looked up from germline, CDR1 is MNHNY and CDR2 is SVGAGI (reference sequence). The CDR3 DNA is TGTGCCAGCGGACCGGACAGGGGTTTTGGCTACACCTTC. Encoded protein: CASGPDRGFGYTF.

The CDR3 DNA reads as TGTGCCAGCAGCGCCGGGACAGGACACACTGAAGCTTTCTTT. Its translation is CASSAGTGHTEAFF. The J gene is TRBJ1-1, the V gene TRBV7-2; 8 nucleotides agree with TRBD1. Germline lookup yields CDR1 SGHTA and CDR2 FQGNSA. The CDR3 has 14 residues. V dropped 5 bases and J dropped 3; count of bases not matched to a gene: 5.